What follows are 18 T cell receptor beta chains derived from one specimen sequenced in a study of OX40 agonist ivuxolimab in advanced cancers. Assay used: immunoSEQ multiplex PCR; TCRdb lists only in-frame clones, some missing. Of about 72,000 clones in the sample, around 89% were seen once. Specimen: CD4+ or CD8+ T cells sorted from blood, collected in a trial of the OX40 agonist ivuxolimab. These receptor sequences come from an adult with an advanced solid tumor such as melanoma, head and neck, liver or kidney cancer.

The rearrangement uses TRBV19 and TRBJ1-3; TRBD1 matches at 7 bases. The V segment lost 3 bases and the J segment 0 bases; nucleotides outside the gene matches: 11. The CDR3 totals 18 residues. Germline V lookup: CDR1 LNHDA, CDR2 SQIVND (reference sequence). CDR3 loop: CASSISSLWDSSGNTIYF. DNA of the CDR3: TGTGCCAGTAGTATTTCATCCCTGTGGGACAGCTCTGGAAACACCATATATTTT.

The chain has TRBV28 and TRBJ1-3; tentatively, D is TRBD1 (5 bases). This CDR3 has 15 residues. V was cut by 2 bases and J by 4 bases, with 12 bases left in between. Looked up from germline, CDR1 is MDHEN and CDR2 is SYDVKM. The CDR3 nucleotides read TGTGCCAGCAGTTTAGCGGGGGGAACAGGAAACACCATATATTTT. Its translation: CASSLAGGTGNTIYF.

The chain employs TRBV5-1 and TRBJ2-1, with TRBD1 matching 8 bases. The germline V gene has CDR1 SGHRS and CDR2 YFSETQ. V shed 0 bases, J shed 4 bases, and the junction held 3 bases outside the gene matches. The CDR3 loop spans 15 amino acids. CDR3 sequence reads: CASSLVGTGYNEQFF. For the CDR3, the DNA is TGCGCCAGCAGCTTGGTTGGGACAGGATACAATGAGCAGTTCTTC.

The V and J genes are TRBV5-4 and TRBJ1-1; 7 positions agree with TRBD1. The CDR3 is 15 amino acids. The germline CDR1 and CDR2 sequences are SGHNT and YYREEE (reference sequence). V lost 0 bases to trimming and J lost 1 base; unmatched junction nucleotides: 3. CDR3 nucleotides: TGTGCCAGCAGCTTGGTGGCAGGGGGGAACACTGAAGCTTTCTTT. This encodes CASSLVAGGNTEAFF.

V is TRBV5-4 and J is TRBJ1-1; 10 positions match TRBD1. The CDR3 is made up of 15 amino acids. Germline V lookup: CDR1 SGHNT, CDR2 YYREEE (reference sequence). V lost 0 bases to trimming and J lost 3 bases; unmatched junction nucleotides: 2. The CDR3 loop is CASSLGTGGYTEAFF. As DNA, the CDR3 is TGTGCCAGCAGCTTGGGGACAGGGGGTTACACTGAAGCTTTCTTT.

This rearrangement joins TRBV10-1 to TRBJ1-1; no clear D gene. The CDR3 sequence is 16 residues long. V lost 0 bases and J 1 base, leaving 12 bases between the germline ends. Germline CDR1 reads WNHNN; CDR2 reads SYGVQD (reference sequence). CDR3 loop: CASSESVSGPNTEAFF. CDR3 DNA sequence: TGCGCCAGCAGTGAGTCGGTTTCAGGTCCGAACACTGAAGCTTTCTTT.

This clone was counted a single time. The chain combines TRBV5-5 with TRBJ1-1; D uncertain. The CDR3 consists of 14 residues. Trimming pared 4 bases from V and 1 base from J, leaving 11 bases between. Germline CDR1 SGHKS, CDR2 YYEKEE (reference sequence). The CDR3 DNA follows: TGTGCCAGCAGCCGCTCGTACCAGAACACTGAAGCTTTCTTT. Its translation is CASSRSYQNTEAFF.

This rearrangement joins TRBV7-9 to TRBJ1-4; no definite D call. There are 15 residues in the CDR3. The V gene lost 1 base and the J gene lost 0 bases, with 6 bases spanning the gap. Germline V gene lookup returns CDR1 SEHNR and CDR2 FQNEAQ (reference sequence). The DNA for the CDR3 is TGTGCCAGCAGCTTAGGGCAGACAACTAATGAAAAACTGTTTTTT. Residues: CASSLGQTTNEKLFF.

The rearrangement uses TRBV18 and TRBJ1-2, with unresolved D. CDR1 KGHSH and CDR2 LQKENI come from the germline V gene. CDR3 length: 14 residues. Deletions cut 0 bases from V and 7 bases from J, with 12 bases between. The CDR3 region is CASSPPGERSGYTF. CDR3 nucleotides: TGTGCCAGCTCACCACCGGGCGAAAGGAGTGGCTACACCTTC.

V usage is TRBV7-9 and J usage is TRBJ2-1; D may be TRBD2 (7 bases). This CDR3 is built from 12 residues. Trimming shortened V by 1 base and J by 13 bases, and 11 bases separated the two germline ends. Germline V lookup: CDR1 SEHNR, CDR2 FQNEAQ (reference sequence). CDR3 nucleotide sequence: TGTGCCAGCAGCTTAGAAGCGGGACAACAGTTCTTC. Its protein is CASSLEAGQQFF.

This chain uses TRBV7-9 with TRBJ2-3, with no clear D. The CDR3 totals 13 residues. The germline V and J ends were trimmed by 3 bases and 0 bases, with 4 bases remaining between them. The V gene's germline CDR1 is SEHNR and CDR2 FQNEAQ (reference sequence). The CDR3 loop is CASSFASTDTQYF. The CDR3 nucleotides read TGTGCCAGCAGCTTTGCTAGCACAGATACGCAGTATTTT.

This chain uses TRBV2 with TRBJ1-5; no definite D call. CDR3 length: 14 amino acids. The V gene's germline CDR1 is SNHLY and CDR2 FYNNEI. V was cut by 8 bases and J by 0 bases, with 11 bases left in between. The CDR3 DNA is TGTGCCAGCCGTTGGCAGAATAGCAATCAGCCCCAGCATTTT. This encodes CASRWQNSNQPQHF. Drawing the rest from reference TRBV2 and TRBJ1-5, the complete variable domain is EPEVTQTPSHQVTQMGQEVILRCVPISNHLYFYWYRQILGQKVEFLVSFYNNEISEKSEIFDDQFSVERPDGSNFTLKIRSTKLEDSAMYFCASRWQNSNQPQHFGDGTRLSIL.

This clone was picked up one time. The J gene is TRBJ2-3, the V gene TRBV6-5; the match to TRBD2 covers 8 bases. V lost 4 bases, J lost 10 bases, and 7 bases stayed unmatched. Germline V gives CDR1 MNHEY, CDR2 SVGAGI. This CDR3 has 13 amino acids. The CDR3 spells CASSLTGGNPQYF. The CDR3 DNA is TGTGCCAGCAGTTTGACGGGGGGGAATCCGCAGTATTTT.

J is TRBJ2-7 and V is TRBV28; tentatively, D is TRBD1 or TRBD2 (6 bases each). Germline CDR1 reads MDHEN; CDR2 reads SYDVKM. The CDR3 is 13 residues long. V was clipped by 10 bases and J by 5 bases, with 18 bases between them. The CDR3 region has the DNA TGTGCCACCGGGGGCATTACCGCCCACGAGCAGTACTTC. Amino acids: CATGGITAHEQYF.

V usage is TRBV10-2 and J usage is TRBJ1-2; D ambiguous. The germline V gene encodes CDR1 WSHSY and CDR2 SAAADI. The V and J ends lost 6 bases and 5 bases respectively, with 10 bases between them. This CDR3 spans 12 amino acids. DNA of the CDR3: TGCGCCAGCAGCCCCAACCTGTATGGCTACACCTTC. Translated, it gives CASSPNLYGYTF.

The chain uses TRBV28 and TRBJ1-1, with D uncertain. The CDR3 extends over 15 amino acids. CDR1 is MDHEN and CDR2 is SYDVKM in the germline V gene. Trimming cost V 6 bases and J 0 bases, with 14 bases left between them. CDR3 coding DNA: TGTGCCAGCAGGCCCCACGACCCTTTGAACACTGAAGCTTTCTTT. Translating gives CASRPHDPLNTEAFF.

J is TRBJ2-1 and V is TRBV11-2; TRBD2 aligns across 8 bases. The V gene end was trimmed by 0 bases and the J gene end by 5 bases; junction bases not matched to a gene: 6. CDR1 and CDR2 from the germline V gene are SGHAT and FQNNGV. There are 16 residues in the CDR3. CDR3 DNA sequence: TGTGCCAGCAGCTTAGATAGCGGGACGGCCAACAATGAGCAGTTCTTC. It encodes CASSLDSGTANNEQFF.

The V gene is TRBV7-9, the J gene TRBJ2-1, with unresolved D. Germline V gene data show CDR1 as SEHNR and CDR2 as FQNEAQ (reference sequence). This CDR3 has 16 amino acids. The ends were cut back, 1 base at V and 0 bases at J, with 10 bases in the middle. The CDR3 DNA is TGTGCCAGCAGCTTAGAATTACCGAGCTCCTACAATGAGCAGTTCTTC. Its protein product is CASSLELPSSYNEQFF.